The rows below give T cell receptor beta chains drawn from one sample of a study of cytomegalovirus exposure and HLA in healthy donors. Assay: immunoSEQ multiplex PCR; the TCRdb copy retains only in-frame clones and omits some. The sample has about 160,000 clones, 80% to 85% seen once; the top ten hold around 1%. Sequencing was carried out using PBMCs. All receptors derive from a young man in good health and CMV-seronegative. The CDR3 runs from the conserved cysteine through the conserved F or W. Each record gives: J gene, clone size, D gene, V gene, CDR3 protein, CDR3 DNA. D genes are given only for firm matches. Size is stated for part of the rows, as once, few or many counts, or as a class when the clone is expanded.

j_gene: TRBJ2-3; abundance: -; d_gene: TRBD2; v_gene: TRBV13; CDR3aa: CASGTSGRAFSTDTQYF; CDR3nt: TGTGCCAGCGGCACTAGCGGGAGGGCCTTCAGCACAGATACGCAGTATTTT
j_gene: TRBJ2-4; abundance: few; d_gene: TRBD1; v_gene: TRBV7-9; CDR3aa: CASSLAGQGSTKNIQYF; CDR3nt: TGTGCCAGCAGCTTAGCCGGACAGGGCAGTACCAAAAACATTCAGTACTTC
j_gene: TRBJ2-2; abundance: -; d_gene: TRBD1; v_gene: TRBV19; CDR3aa: CASSATGFTGELFF; CDR3nt: TGTGCCAGTAGTGCGACAGGGTTTACCGGGGAGCTGTTTTTT
j_gene: TRBJ2-2; abundance: -; d_gene: -; v_gene: TRBV10-3; CDR3aa: CAISEGGGANGELFF; CDR3nt: TGTGCCATCAGTGAGGGAGGGGGGGCGAACGGGGAGCTGTTTTTT
j_gene: TRBJ1-2; abundance: -; d_gene: TRBD1; v_gene: TRBV6-4; CDR3aa: CASSAKGTGGGYTF; CDR3nt: TGTGCCAGCAGCGCCAAAGGGACAGGGGGAGGCTACACCTTC
j_gene: TRBJ2-1; abundance: -; d_gene: TRBD2; v_gene: TRBV6-1; CDR3aa: CASSDLLARSYNEQFF; CDR3nt: TGTGCCAGCAGTGACCTACTAGCGAGATCCTACAATGAGCAGTTCTTC
j_gene: TRBJ2-1; abundance: -; d_gene: TRBD2; v_gene: TRBV30; CDR3aa: CAWVIAGASGEQFF; CDR3nt: TGTGCCTGGGTGATAGCGGGAGCGTCGGGTGAGCAGTTCTTC
j_gene: TRBJ1-6; abundance: -; d_gene: -; v_gene: TRBV27; CDR3aa: CASSLAGYNSPLHF; CDR3nt: TGTGCCAGCAGTTTAGCAGGGTATAATTCACCCCTCCACTTT
j_gene: TRBJ1-1; abundance: -; d_gene: -; v_gene: TRBV6-1; CDR3aa: CASTRGSRVGTEAFF; CDR3nt: TGTGCCAGCACCAGGGGTTCCCGGGTGGGAACTGAAGCTTTCTTT
j_gene: TRBJ2-7; abundance: -; d_gene: -; v_gene: TRBV28; CDR3aa: CASSYRRLGYEQYF; CDR3nt: TGTGCCAGCAGTTATCGGAGACTAGGGTACGAGCAGTACTTC
j_gene: TRBJ2-2; abundance: few; d_gene: -; v_gene: TRBV6-4; CDR3aa: CASSEAEGSYTGELFF; CDR3nt: TGTGCCAGCAGTGAGGCGGAGGGGTCCTACACCGGGGAGCTGTTTTTT
j_gene: TRBJ2-5; abundance: -; d_gene: -; v_gene: TRBV14; CDR3aa: CASSQDWRIQETQYF; CDR3nt: TGTGCCAGCAGCCAAGATTGGCGGATACAAGAGACCCAGTACTTC
j_gene: TRBJ2-1; abundance: -; d_gene: -; v_gene: TRBV5-5; CDR3aa: CASSSGVYEQFF; CDR3nt: TGTGCCAGCAGCTCGGGGGTGTATGAGCAGTTCTTC
j_gene: TRBJ2-2; abundance: -; d_gene: TRBD2; v_gene: TRBV11-3; CDR3aa: CASTGGVSGAGELFF; CDR3nt: TGTGCCAGCACCGGGGGGGTCTCCGGGGCCGGGGAGCTGTTTTTT
j_gene: TRBJ2-5; abundance: -; d_gene: -; v_gene: TRBV7-3; CDR3aa: CASSLFGTRLQETQYF; CDR3nt: TGTGCCAGCAGCTTATTCGGGACACGACTCCAAGAGACCCAGTACTTC